The 31 T cell receptor beta chains reported below all come from one sample, sequenced in a study of blood T cell repertoires in COVID-19. Data came from immunoSEQ multiplex PCR; TCRdb stores just in-frame clones and leaves some out. The profile covers a few hundred thousand clones, with roughly 85% appearing a single time and about 3.6% taken by the ten largest. Sequenced: peripheral blood. The receptor source for this set is a woman younger than 30 with acute or convalescent COVID-19.

The chain couples TRBV6-5 to TRBJ1-1; 8 bases are shared with TRBD1. This CDR3 is built from 16 residues. V shed 4 bases, J shed 0 bases, and the junction held 7 bases outside the gene matches. Germline V gives CDR1 MNHEY, CDR2 SVGAGI. The CDR3 is CASSSDRQGLNTEAFF. The CDR3 region has the DNA TGTGCCAGCAGTTCCGATCGACAGGGGCTGAACACTGAAGCTTTCTTT.

This clone was detected once. V usage is TRBV4-2 and J usage is TRBJ1-5; tentative D call: TRBD1 (6 bases). V dropped 8 bases and J dropped 9 bases, with 23 bases sitting between them. The CDR3 covers 15 residues. The germline V gene encodes CDR1 LGHNA and CDR2 YNFKEQ. The DNA of the CDR3 is TGTGCCAGCGAAACCAGGCTGGGGGGGCCTGGGCCCCAGCATTTT. Its translation: CASETRLGGPGPQHF.

The chain has TRBV10-3 and TRBJ2-3; TRBD2 matches 11 bases. CDR3 size: 16 residues. Germline trimming cut 7 bases from V and 0 bases from J; bases unmatched to any gene: 6. The germline gives CDR1 ENHRY, CDR2 SYGVKD. CDR3 loop: CAITSGTSGSTDTQYF. CDR3 coding DNA: TGTGCCATCACCTCCGGGACTAGCGGAAGCACAGATACGCAGTATTTT.

The CDR3 protein is CASSLETEGNTIYF. The CDR3, as DNA: TGCGCCAGCAGCTTGGAGACAGAAGGAAACACCATATATTTT. V is TRBV5-1 and J is TRBJ1-3, with a tentative D call TRBD1 (5 bases). Germline assignment: CDR1 SGHRS and CDR2 YFSETQ. With 0 bases removed from V and 4 bases from J, the gap between germline ends came to 8 bases. This CDR3 comprises 14 residues. The full variable domain, rest sourced from reference TRBV5-1 and TRBJ1-3, is KAGVTQTPRYLIKTRGQQVTLSCSPISGHRSVSWYQQTPGQGLQFLFEYFSETQRNKGNFPGRFSGRQFSNSRSEMNVSTLELGDSALYLCASSLETEGNTIYFGEGSWLTVV.

The V and J genes are TRBV15 and TRBJ1-6; tentatively, D is TRBD1 (6 bases). Germline V gene sequence: CDR1 LNHNV, CDR2 YYDKDF (reference sequence). This CDR3 region has 15 residues. In DNA form, the CDR3 reads TGTGCTACTCGGCCACGGGACACTTATAATTCACCCCTCCACTTT. It specifies CATRPRDTYNSPLHF.

This chain connects TRBV7-2 to TRBJ2-3, with 7 nucleotides matching TRBD2. Germline V lookup: CDR1 SGHTA, CDR2 FQGNSA. The CDR3 runs 16 residues. Losses at the gene ends were 7 bases for V and 3 bases for J; bases not matched to a gene: 13. The DNA for the CDR3 is TGTGCCAGCACCCACGGGGGAGGCGGGAGTACAGATACGCAGTATTTT. Protein: CASTHGGGGSTDTQYF. Supplemented by reference TRBV7-2 and TRBJ2-3, the full variable domain reads GAGVSQSPSNKVTEKGKDVELRCDPISGHTALYWYRQSLGQGLEFLIYFQGNSAPDKSGLPSDRFSAERTGGSVSTLTIQRTQQEDSAVYLCASTHGGGGSTDTQYFGPGTRLTVL.

The genes are TRBV5-1 and TRBJ2-7, with unresolved D. The CDR3 totals 13 residues. V lost 4 bases and J lost 3, with 11 bases in between. CDR1 SGHRS and CDR2 YFSETQ come from the germline V gene. CDR3 in DNA: TGCGCCAGCAGCGAGACTCGAAACTACGAGCAGTACTTC. Protein: CASSETRNYEQYF. Filled out from reference TRBV5-1 and TRBJ2-7, the complete variable domain reads KAGVTQTPRYLIKTRGQQVTLSCSPISGHRSVSWYQQTPGQGLQFLFEYFSETQRNKGNFPGRFSGRQFSNSRSEMNVSTLELGDSALYLCASSETRNYEQYFGPGTRLTVT.

The chain combines TRBV7-8 with TRBJ2-7; maybe TRBD2 (5 bases). Germline V gives CDR1 SGHVS, CDR2 FQNEAQ. Between the trimmed V and J ends, which lost 5 bases and 7 bases, there was a span of 21 bases. CDR3 size: 15 residues. In DNA, the CDR3 is TGTGCCAGCAGCATACAGCATACAGCGGCCGGGGAGCAGTACTTC. Amino acids: CASSIQHTAAGEQYF.

The CDR3 DNA follows: TGTGCCACTGAGGGGGCGGAAGATACGCAGTATTTT. Protein product: CATEGAEDTQYF. The V and J genes are TRBV6-5 and TRBJ2-3; TRBD1 matches at 7 bases. V dropped 10 bases and J dropped 5; count of bases not matched to a gene: 6. The length of the CDR3 is 12 residues. CDR1 and CDR2 from the germline V gene are MNHEY and SVGAGI.

The chain carries TRBV13 and TRBJ1-2, with D maybe TRBD1 (5 bases). V shed 5 bases and J shed 0 bases, with 19 bases lying between them. Germline CDR1 is PRHDT and CDR2 is FYEKMQ (reference sequence). This CDR3 spans 17 amino acids. The CDR3 reads CASSPRGTELPNYGYTF. DNA of the CDR3: TGTGCCAGCAGCCCCCGGGGGACGGAGCTGCCTAACTATGGCTACACCTTC.

The chain links TRBV5-4 to TRBJ2-5; 9 bases match TRBD1. The CDR3 has 15 amino acids. Germline loops: CDR1 SGHNT, CDR2 YYREEE (reference sequence). With 4 bases clipped from V and 5 bases from J, the junction kept 9 bases outside the gene matches. The CDR3 sequence is CASSPATGGGETQYF. The CDR3 DNA is TGTGCCAGCAGCCCGGCGACAGGGGGAGGGGAGACCCAGTACTTC.

The chain links TRBV11-2 to TRBJ2-5; 11 bases are shared with TRBD1. Germline V gene lookup returns CDR1 SGHAT and CDR2 FQNNGV. CDR3 size: 16 residues. J lost 2 bases, V lost 3 bases, and 5 bases had no gene match. The CDR3 protein is CASSFWGQGVQETQYF. The DNA of the CDR3 is TGTGCCAGCAGCTTCTGGGGACAGGGGGTTCAAGAGACCCAGTACTTC.

The chain couples TRBV19 to TRBJ2-1; 12 bases match TRBD2. Germline trimming cut 3 bases from V and 4 bases from J; bases unmatched to any gene: 4. This CDR3 region has 16 residues. The germline CDR1 and CDR2 sequences are LNHDA and SQIVND (reference sequence). CDR3 nucleotides: TGTGCCAGTAGTATTCGGACTAGCGGGAATTACAATGAGCAGTTCTTC. This encodes CASSIRTSGNYNEQFF.

The chain uses TRBV28 and TRBJ1-4; 8 nucleotides line up with TRBD1. There are 17 residues in the CDR3. Germline V gene sequence: CDR1 MDHEN, CDR2 SYDVKM. V shed 5 bases, J shed 3 bases, and the junction held 11 bases outside the gene matches. The CDR3 loop reads CASSLGGTGGPNEKLFF. The CDR3, as DNA: TGTGCCAGCAGTCTGGGGGGGACAGGAGGGCCTAATGAAAAACTGTTTTTT.

This clone was seen more than once but under ten times. This specimen includes other DNA sequences encoding the same CDR3. The gene calls are TRBV19 and TRBJ2-7, with TRBD1 identical over 8 bases. This CDR3 comprises 14 residues. Unmatched junction bases numbered 0, after V lost 1 base and J lost 1 base. Germline CDR1 and CDR2: LNHDA and SQIVND (reference sequence). As DNA, the CDR3 is TGTGCCAGTAGTATAGGGACAGGGTCCTACGAGCAGTACTTC. It yields the protein CASSIGTGSYEQYF. The entire variable domain, with the rest obtained from reference TRBV19 and TRBJ2-7, is as follows: DGGITQSPKYLFRKEGQNVTLSCEQNLNHDAMYWYRQDPGQGLRLIYYSQIVNDFQKGDIAEGYSVSREKKESFPLTVTSAQKNPTAFYLCASSIGTGSYEQYFGPGTRLTVT.

The rearrangement links TRBV29-1 to TRBJ1-4, with D hard to call. The CDR3 extends over 12 amino acids. Germline lookup yields CDR1 SQVTM and CDR2 ANQGSEA. The ends were cut back, 4 bases at V and 9 bases at J, with 12 bases in the middle. CDR3 region: CSVALGSQKLFF. As DNA, the CDR3 is TGCAGCGTTGCCCTCGGGTCGCAAAAACTGTTTTTT.

Details on this clone: Different DNA sequences within this sample yield the same CDR3. The chain uses TRBV6-5 and TRBJ1-4; TRBD1 is a possible D gene (6 bases). Germline V gene lookup returns CDR1 MNHEY and CDR2 SVGAGI. This CDR3 has 14 amino acids. Deletions cut 0 bases from V and 8 bases from J, with 10 bases between. The CDR3: CASSYSGGGEKLFF. CDR3 bases: TGTGCCAGCAGTTACTCAGGGGGTGGCGAAAAACTGTTTTTT.

This CDR3 is CASSLVTEGAYEQYF. The CDR3, as DNA: TGTGCCAGCAGCTTAGTGACAGAAGGAGCCTACGAGCAGTACTTC. This chain links TRBV13 with TRBJ2-7, with D maybe TRBD1 (5 bases). CDR3 length: 15 amino acids. CDR1 is PRHDT, CDR2 FYEKMQ, per germline (reference sequence). V was cut by 1 base and J by 2 bases, with 12 bases left in between.

The chain has TRBV11-2 and TRBJ2-7; 12 bases are shared with TRBD2. The J segment lost 0 bases and the V segment lost 6 bases, leaving 6 bases of the junction unmatched. CDR3 length: 16 amino acids. Germline lookup yields CDR1 SGHAT and CDR2 FQNNGV. This chain's CDR3 is CASRGLAGQSSYEQYF. CDR3 DNA: TGTGCCAGCAGAGGACTAGCGGGGCAAAGCTCCTACGAGCAGTACTTC.

The chain uses TRBV7-9 and TRBJ1-2; possibly TRBD1 for D (6 bases). The V and J ends lost 11 bases and 3 bases respectively, with 16 bases between them. CDR3 size: 13 residues. Per the germline V gene, CDR1 is SEHNR and CDR2 is FQNEAQ (reference sequence). CDR3 coding DNA: TGTGCCCTCTCGAGGGGGAGCGACTATGGCTACACCTTC. It codes for CALSRGSDYGYTF.

The J gene is TRBJ1-6, the V gene TRBV20-1; D perhaps matches TRBD1 (5 bases). This CDR3 contains 18 residues. Germline CDR1 reads DFQATT; CDR2 reads SNEGSKA (reference sequence). V lost 3 bases and J 3 bases, leaving 21 bases between the germline ends. CDR3 in DNA: TGCAGTGCTAGTTCCCCAACAGCCGGACAAATCTATAATTCACCCCTCCACTTT. Translating gives CSASSPTAGQIYNSPLHF.

The V call is TRBV2, the J call TRBJ1-6; D is perhaps TRBD1 (6 bases). CDR3 size: 16 residues. V lost 4 bases and J 4 bases, leaving 14 bases between the germline ends. Looked up from germline, CDR1 is SNHLY and CDR2 is FYNNEI. The DNA for the CDR3 is TGTGCCAGCAGTGGGGCGGACAGAAGTTATAATTCACCCCTCCACTTT. This encodes CASSGADRSYNSPLHF.

This clone showed up just once. J is TRBJ1-4 and V is TRBV6-6; D call uncertain. Trimming stripped 7 bases from V and 0 bases from J, with 12 bases between. CDR3 size: 15 residues. Germline-derived CDR1 and CDR2 are MNHNY and SVGAGI (reference sequence). This CDR3 reads CASTMGRATNEKLFF. The CDR3 nucleotides are TGTGCCAGCACCATGGGCCGCGCAACTAATGAAAAACTGTTTTTT.

This clone was counted once. The chain has TRBV5-1 and TRBJ2-7; 9 bases agree with TRBD2. The length of the CDR3 is 17 residues. The V and J ends lost 0 bases and 3 bases, in that order; junction bases with no gene match: 10. CDR1 and CDR2 from the germline V gene are SGHRS and YFSETQ. DNA for the CDR3: TGCGCCAGCAGCTTGGGGATAGCGGGAGTCATTATCTACGAGCAGTACTTC. Translation gives CASSLGIAGVIIYEQYF.

This chain links TRBV15 with TRBJ2-7, with TRBD1 identical over 7 bases. The CDR3 has 19 amino acids. J lost 0 bases, V lost 1 base, and 15 bases had no gene match. The V gene's germline CDR1 is LNHNV and CDR2 YYDKDF (reference sequence). The chain's CDR3 is CATSRGEQGDTRSSYEQYF. CDR3 nucleotides: TGTGCCACCAGCAGAGGCGAGCAGGGGGACACTAGGAGCTCCTACGAGCAGTACTTC.

This clone was observed once. The V gene is TRBV28, the J gene TRBJ2-1, with 10 bases lining up with TRBD2. The CDR3 is 19 residues long. Trimming cost V 6 bases and J 13 bases; bases outside gene matches: 27. Germline V gene sequence: CDR1 MDHEN, CDR2 SYDVKM. The CDR3: CASSSPPNDPASGRGIQFF. The DNA of the CDR3 is TGTGCCAGCAGCTCTCCTCCGAACGACCCGGCTAGCGGGAGAGGAATTCAGTTCTTC.

The chain's CDR3 is CASSYSVPPRSDEQYF. The CDR3 region has the DNA TGTGCCAGCAGTTACTCGGTCCCGCCTCGGAGTGACGAGCAGTACTTC. The chain links TRBV6-6 to TRBJ2-7, with D hard to call. V lost 0 bases, J lost 5 bases, and 17 bases lay in between. This CDR3 is built from 16 residues. Germline V gives CDR1 MNHNY, CDR2 SVGAGI (reference sequence).

The rearrangement uses TRBV28 and TRBJ1-5, with a weak D call TRBD1 (5 bases). V dropped 5 bases and J dropped 4 bases, with 12 bases sitting between them. Germline V gene data show CDR1 as MDHEN and CDR2 as SYDVKM. This CDR3 contains 14 residues. This chain's CDR3 is CASSTTDRNQPQHF. CDR3 DNA sequence: TGTGCCAGCAGTACTACTGACAGAAATCAGCCCCAGCATTTT.

This clone was seen more than once but under ten times. The chain joins TRBV24-1 to TRBJ1-4; TRBD1 matches 7 bases. The germline V gene has CDR1 KGHDR and CDR2 SFDVKD. The CDR3 length is 13 residues. The ends lost 8 bases at V and 6 bases at J; junction bases unmatched: 5. DNA of the CDR3: TGTGCCACCATGGGACAGAACGATGAAAAACTGTTTTTT. Its translation is CATMGQNDEKLFF.

V and J are TRBV5-5 and TRBJ1-3; TRBD1 matches at 7 bases. From germline, CDR1 is SGHKS and CDR2 YYEKEE (reference sequence). V shed 4 bases and J 0 bases; nucleotides not matched to a gene: 4. This CDR3 contains 15 residues. CDR3 residues: CASSRGDSSGNTIYF. The CDR3 nucleotides are TGTGCCAGCAGCCGAGGGGACAGCTCTGGAAACACCATATATTTT.

The sample holds a few counts of this clone. J is TRBJ1-4 and V is TRBV27; 9 bases align to TRBD1. CDR3 length: 13 residues. Germline V gene data show CDR1 as MNHEY and CDR2 as SMNVEV (reference sequence). J was trimmed by 7 bases and V by 10 bases; bases with no gene match: 7. The CDR3 DNA is TGTGCCACACAGGGGGCGTTCCCTGAAAAACTGTTTTTT. The encoded protein is CATQGAFPEKLFF.